Below are 16 T cell receptor beta chains sequenced from a single sample in a study of T cells in Graves' hyperthyroidism and ophthalmopathy. The source material, RNA transcripts, was used to amplify TCR beta CDR3 regions. With the HTBI primer set, the TCR CDR3 went through a first round of RT-PCR. TCRdb redid the calling of the multiplex PCR reads with MiXCR, one entry per CDR3 protein. The repertoire has roughly 500,000 distinct CDR3 sequences, 40% to 50% of them found once; the top ten carry 44%. Material: peripheral blood or thyroid tissue (not recorded which). The receptors here all came from an adult woman with Graves' disease, either hyperthyroidism or ophthalmopathy (not recorded which).

The V and J genes are TRBV4-2 and TRBJ1-5; no reliable D call. In germline, CDR1 is LGHNA, CDR2 YNFKEQ. V was cut by 0 bases and J by 4 bases, with 10 bases left in between. There are 15 residues in the CDR3. The DNA of the CDR3 is TGTGCCAGCAGCCAAGATTACCGGGGTAATCAGCCCCAGCATTTT. Translating it yields CASSQDYRGNQPQHF.

This chain links TRBV11-1 with TRBJ1-1, with TRBD1 as a possible D gene (6 bases). This CDR3 is 13 amino acids long. CDR1 and CDR2 from the germline V gene are SGHAT and FQDESV (reference sequence). V was shortened by 11 bases and J by 3 bases, with 16 bases between the two germline ends. CDR3 protein: CAWTQGYYTEAFF. The CDR3 DNA is TGTGCCTGGACACAGGGATACTACACTGAAGCTTTCTTT. The entire variable domain, with the rest obtained from reference TRBV11-1 and TRBJ1-1, is as follows: EAEVAQSPRYKITEKSQAVAFWCDPISGHATLYWYRQILGQGPELLVQFQDESVVDDSQLPKDRFSAERLKGVDSTLKIQPAELGDSAMYLCAWTQGYYTEAFFGQGTRLTVV.

This clonotype was detected many times. The V call is TRBV7-2, the J call TRBJ1-2, with D tentatively TRBD1 (6 bases). Trimming pared 7 bases from V and 8 bases from J, leaving 17 bases between. Germline-derived CDR1 and CDR2 are SGHTA and FQGNSA. This CDR3 has 13 residues. CDR3 DNA sequence: TGTGCCAGCACCCAACGGCAGGGGAGCGGCTACACCTTC. The encoded protein is CASTQRQGSGYTF.

This clonotype occurred many times. V and J are TRBV7-6 and TRBJ2-5; no clear D gene. V was cut by 2 bases and J by 4 bases, with 8 bases left in between. This CDR3 comprises 13 residues. The germline gives CDR1 SGHVS, CDR2 FNYEAQ. CDR3 sequence: CASSLSQLETQYF. Written as DNA, the CDR3 is TGTGCCAGCAGCTTATCACAGCTAGAGACCCAGTACTTC.

Only one count was recorded for this clonotype. The CDR3 loop is CASKGKWNTEAFF. The CDR3 coding sequence is TGTGCCAGCAAGGGCAAATGGAACACTGAAGCTTTCTTT. The chain links TRBV6-1 to TRBJ1-1, with D unresolved. Germline-derived CDR1 and CDR2 are MNHNS and SASEGT. This CDR3 region has 13 residues. With 7 bases removed from V and 1 base from J, the gap between germline ends came to 10 bases.

Turning to this clonotype: One junction end does not reproduce the germline sequence, and a read error may be involved. The chain links TRBV5-1 to TRBJ1-1, with D perhaps TRBD1 (5 bases). This CDR3 is 15 amino acids long. Germline V lookup: CDR1 SGHRS, CDR2 YFSETQ. The CDR3 region is CASSLDPLGGTEAFF. In DNA form, the CDR3 reads TGTGCCAGCAGCTTAGACCCTCTGGGGGGTACTGAAGCTTTCTTT.

The rearrangement uses TRBV10-2 and TRBJ1-2; the D is unclear. The CDR3 is 13 residues long. The germline CDR1 and CDR2 sequences are WSHSY and SAAADI. V was pared by 7 bases and J by 4 bases, with 13 bases between. In DNA form, the CDR3 reads TGCGCCAGCACCGGAGACGGGTTCTATGGCTACACCTTC. Translating it yields CASTGDGFYGYTF.

The rearrangement joins TRBV7-9 to TRBJ2-7; 9 bases line up with TRBD2. Trimming took 5 bases from V and 2 from J; bases not matched to a gene: 10. CDR1 and CDR2 from the germline V gene are SEHNR and FQNEAQ (reference sequence). The CDR3 contains 16 residues. CDR3 in DNA: TGTGCCAGCAGCATGGGAGGGACTAGCAAAACCTACGAGCAGTACTTC. Protein product: CASSMGGTSKTYEQYF.

J is TRBJ1-3 and V is TRBV12-3 or TRBV12-4; possibly TRBD1 for D (5 bases). The CDR3 has 12 amino acids. V was cut by 7 bases and J by 8 bases, with 12 bases left in between. CDR3 in amino acids: CASNIQGHTIYF. The DNA for the CDR3 is TGTGCCAGCAATATTCAGGGACACACCATATATTTT.

Many counts were recorded for this clonotype. The chain couples TRBV6-1 to TRBJ2-5; TRBD2 aligns across 9 bases. Germline V lookup: CDR1 MNHNS, CDR2 SASEGT. Trimming took 6 bases from V and 5 from J; bases not matched to a gene: 10. This CDR3 has 15 amino acids. CDR3 sequence: CASRGDSGSGETQYF. The CDR3 DNA sequence: TGTGCCAGCAGGGGGGATAGCGGGAGTGGGGAGACCCAGTACTTC.

This clonotype was seen ten or more times. The V gene is TRBV19, the J gene TRBJ2-6; a weak D match, TRBD2 (6 bases). The CDR3 runs to 18 residues. Germline V gene sequence: CDR1 LNHDA, CDR2 SQIVND (reference sequence). V lost 6 bases, J lost 0 bases, and 18 bases lay in between. For the CDR3, the DNA is TGTGCCAGTAGGGGAGGCGGCCTACTAAGCTCTGGGGCCAACGTCCTGACTTTC. As protein: CASRGGGLLSSGANVLTF.

This clonotype was detected ten times or more. The J gene is TRBJ1-1, the V gene TRBV20-1; D not certain. The CDR3 contains 11 residues. Germline V gene data show CDR1 as DFQATT and CDR2 as SNEGSKA (reference sequence). CDR3 region: CSVRRNTEAFF. CDR3 sequence (DNA): TGCAGCGTGAGGAGGAACACTGAAGCTTTCTTT.

This clonotype was seen a few times. The rearrangement joins TRBV7-2 to TRBJ2-7; D uncertain. Trimming stripped 2 bases from V and 8 bases from J, with 13 bases between. Germline loops: CDR1 SGHTA, CDR2 FQGNSA. The CDR3 runs 13 residues. The DNA for the CDR3 is TGTGCCAGCAGCTTATCCCCTCTACCCCAGCAGTACTTC. It yields the protein CASSLSPLPQQYF.

This clonotype has more than one count but fewer than ten. V usage is TRBV2 and J usage is TRBJ1-4; no definite D call. CDR1 and CDR2 (germline): SNHLY, FYNNEI. V was clipped by 4 bases and J by 4 bases, with 22 bases between them. The CDR3 runs 18 residues. The CDR3 sequence: CASSVERRKSSNNEKLFF. The CDR3 DNA reads TGTGCCAGCAGTGTCGAGCGGAGGAAGAGTTCTAATAATGAAAAACTGTTTTTT.

This clonotype was seen at least ten times. This chain links TRBV10-2 with TRBJ1-2; 7 bases are shared with TRBD1. Trimming cost V 2 bases and J 7 bases; bases outside gene matches: 7. Looked up from germline, CDR1 is WSHSY and CDR2 is SAAADI. CDR3 size: 14 residues. The CDR3 region is CASSEIRQGGGYTF. CDR3 nucleotide sequence: TGCGCCAGCAGTGAGATAAGACAGGGCGGTGGCTACACCTTC.

This clonotype was recorded a few times. The gene calls are TRBV19 and TRBJ1-1, with 7 bases fitting TRBD1. The J segment lost 0 bases and the V segment lost 7 bases, leaving 5 bases of the junction unmatched. The germline CDR1 and CDR2 sequences are LNHDA and SQIVND (reference sequence). This CDR3 spans 14 amino acids. CDR3 loop: CASTDRVVNTEAFF. CDR3 in DNA: TGTGCCAGTACCGACAGGGTTGTGAACACTGAAGCTTTCTTT.